This TCR beta chain was profiled in a study of T cell repertoires in cytomegalovirus infection. The CDR3 spans 16 residues. Per germline, CDR1 SGHVS and CDR2 FQNEAQ. Deletions cut 5 bases from V and 3 bases from J, with 20 bases between. This clonotype occurred many times. The target antigen is unknown. TCRdb passed the reads through MiXCR, listing each CDR3 protein once. This table has around 770,000 distinct CDR3 sequences, 25% to 30% appearing once. This receptor was taken from a human donor in good health (CMV status not recorded). Some clones in this sample may be carry-over from other donors' samples. V gene TRBV7-8 combines with J gene TRBJ2-7; D is possibly TRBD1 (6 bases). This specimen was cultured CD8+ T cells from PBMCs, taken from culture after CMV antigen stimulation. CDR3 amino acids: CASSHGTQNYRYEQYF. Written as DNA, the CDR3 is TGTGCCAGCAGCCATGGGACACAAAATTATCGCTACGAGCAGTACTTC.